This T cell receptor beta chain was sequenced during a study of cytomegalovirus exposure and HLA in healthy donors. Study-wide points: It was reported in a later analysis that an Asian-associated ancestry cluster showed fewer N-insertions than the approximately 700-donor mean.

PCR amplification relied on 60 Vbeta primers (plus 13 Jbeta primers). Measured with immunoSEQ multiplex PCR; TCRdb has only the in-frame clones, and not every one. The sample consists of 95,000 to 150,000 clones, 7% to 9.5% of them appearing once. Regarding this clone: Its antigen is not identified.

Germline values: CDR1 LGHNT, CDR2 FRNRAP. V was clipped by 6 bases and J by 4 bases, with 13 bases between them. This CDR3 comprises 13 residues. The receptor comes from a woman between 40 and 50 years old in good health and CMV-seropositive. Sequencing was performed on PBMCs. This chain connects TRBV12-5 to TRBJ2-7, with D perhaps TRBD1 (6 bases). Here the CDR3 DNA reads TGTGCTAGTGGAGCGGACAGCGAATACGAGCAGTACTTC. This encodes CASGADSEYEQYF.